This T cell receptor beta chain was sequenced for a study of regulatory T cells in long-lasting Graves disease (dated by TCRdb to about 2021). As for the study more broadly: Antithyroid drugs had been taken for less than 3 months by newly diagnosed Graves' disease patients. Patients with persistent Graves' disease were compared with patients with newly diagnosed Graves' disease using TCR sequencing and RNA sequencing of peripheral blood. The study was conducted in China and was registered as a clinical trial. A total of some 35 samples underwent TCR sequencing: roughly 13 from persistent and around 20 from newly diagnosed Graves' disease patients. The paper as a whole reports these results and caveats: Lower TCR Shannon entropy and fewer highly expanded clones were observed in persistent Graves' disease patients than in newly diagnosed patients, which suggested clonal expansion. The study examined only peripheral blood because the primary lesion, thyroid tissue, could not be accessed. Patients with persistent disease shared more public clonotypes (about 2,500) than newly diagnosed patients did (roughly 970). The authors noted that the small sample size was a limitation that may lower accuracy. TRBV28, TRBJ1-2 and TRBJ2-5 were preferentially used in persistent disease, while TRBV20-1 and TRBJ2-1 were favored in newly diagnosed disease. Sequencing and analysis were limited to the TCR beta chain.

This clonotype was counted ten times or more. What antigen it recognizes has not been identified. Base qualities are not provided; no much larger clone lies one nucleotide away. The CDR3 covers 13 residues, taking in both the cysteine and the phenylalanine. The DNA shown is the 39-base CDR3, in frame from base 1. The germline V gene sets CDR1 to SGHRS and CDR2 to YFSETQ. Trimming takes 4 bases from V and 4 bases from J, and the germline ends sit 9 bases apart. The library relied on multiplex PCR. The instrument given in TCRdb is Illumina HiSeq 4000. iRepertoire HTBI primers and Arm-PCR amplification of CDR3 regions were used to construct TCR beta libraries. Before sequencing, the PCR products went through gel purification. Processing in the source paper ran as follows. A total of 60 to 80 TRBV and more than twelve TRBJ segments were identified across samples and were used for gene usage analysis of CDR3 amino acid clonotypes. Filtered high-quality paired reads were merged into contigs using COPE and FqMerger. BLAST was used to align contigs to the IMGT TRBV, TRBD and TRBJ reference genes, and CDR3 was defined following IMGT. Highly expanded clones were defined as clonotypes with a frequency above 0.1%. Shannon entropy served as the measure of repertoire diversity, while the Gini coefficient captured V-J evenness. A clonotype was considered public if more than one individual shared it. The public sequencing data were trimmed at Q25 with fastp and processed into clonotypes with MiXCR by TCRdb, which kept only in-frame beta chains. Each record represents a unique CDR3 protein, reported with the most common genes and DNA among its rows. The authors' filters were not applied to this entry. Recorded for this sample are about 470,000 distinct CDR3 sequences; more than 13% of them occurred a single time. The top ten clones comprise approximately 15% of the sample.

Sample time point, as interpreted from the label and publication: newly diagnosed GD, antithyroid drugs for less than 3 months. RNA was extracted from PBMCs in TRIzol for both TCR sequencing and RNA sequencing. The diagnosis of Graves' disease followed American Thyroid Association guidelines. The patients came from an endocrinology department in Xi'an, China. Each patient gave around 9 milliliters of peripheral blood, collected in an EDTA anticoagulant tube. Ficoll Paque Plus density gradient separation was used to isolate PBMCs, and no additional T cell sorting was done. An Agilent 2100 Bioanalyzer and agarose gel were used to assess RNA quality, and a NanoDrop 2000 was used to measure RNA concentration. These data were also filed under a second study, of T cells in Graves' hyperthyroidism and ophthalmopathy. The second paper further reports: Stable Graves' hyperthyroidism was defined as the absence of progression to ophthalmopathy over 18 months of follow-up. Hyperthyroidism patients were newly diagnosed, had a disease duration of under 2 months, and were aged 18 to 65 years. The study excluded patients with uncontrolled infections, other autoimmune diseases, pregnancy or lactation. Diagnoses were established on the basis of clinical symptoms, serum thyroxine and TRAb, thyroid ultrasound, and orbital computed tomography. For the first round of RT-PCR on the TCR CDR3, the HTBI primer set was used together with the Qiagen OneStep RT-PCR kit. Blood samples also contained most of the expanded thyroid clonotypes (frequency above 0.001), which suggests that blood repertoires may reflect thyroid immune responses. A model built on a 13 V-J signature distinguished ophthalmopathy from stable hyperthyroidism, reaching roughly 88% sensitivity and around 82% specificity in cross-validation and 80%/75% in testing. During validation, the model predicted progression to ophthalmopathy a median of about 6.5 months ahead of onset, with around 70% sensitivity and almost 75% specificity. A discovery cohort of 95 to 100 patients, approximately 45 with Graves' ophthalmopathy and over 55 with stable Graves' hyperthyroidism, was used to find distinguishing TCR V-J signatures. Whether ophthalmopathy could be predicted prospectively was tested in an independent validation cohort made up of about 18 hyperthyroidism patients plus 17 patients who later progressed to ophthalmopathy. The roughly 91 discovery patients were randomly split 7:3 into training and test sets. In about 6 Graves' hyperthyroidism patients, the study also compared T-cell repertoires from thyroid tissue with T-cell repertoires from blood. Following sampling, methimazole starting at 30 mg daily was given to hyperthyroidism patients, and high-dose intravenous methylprednisolone was given to ophthalmopathy patients. The libraries were constructed in a second round of multiplex PCR and then size-selected and purified. Libraries were sequenced paired-end with 100 bp reads on an Illumina HiSeq2000. SOAPnuke was used to process the raw data, with reads discarded if the reads contained adapters or uncalled bases, had a mean Phred below 15, or lacked an exact constant-primer or identifier match. COPE v1.2.5 was used to merge the high-quality paired reads, and each unique nucleotide sequence was defined as a clonotype. MiTCR v1.1 was used to align clonotypes to the IMGT TRBV, TRBD and TRBJ reference segments. Only V-J combinations with frequency above 0.0001, covering approximately 99% of repertoires, were analysed. A TCS score was defined as the ratio between F50 (clonal expansion) and ExV (chaos), using BLOSUM62-based TCRdist between CDR3 peptides within each V-J. Welch's t-statistics and random forest reduced 450 to 600 V-J features to 13, which were used in a naive Bayes classifier (R e1071). No statistical method was used to fix the sample size in advance, and group allocation was not hidden from the investigators. TCR Vbeta CDR3 sequencing of 120 to 150 peripheral blood samples (fewer than 45 ophthalmopathy, around 80 hyperthyroidism and approximately 17 progressor patients) is reported in the paper.

Sequenced material: peripheral blood mononuclear cells (PBMCs), taken at new diagnosis, from a patient treated with antithyroid drugs. The clonotype was recovered from a woman in her twenties or thirties with Graves disease. Donor details come from another sample of the same person, matched by shared clones. Recombination joined TRBV5-1 with TRBJ2-1, with a weak D call of TRBD1 (5 bases match). The nucleotide sequence reads TGCGCCAGCAGCGTACAGGTGTACAATGAGCAGTTCTTC. Its translation is CASSVQVYNEQFF.